One T cell receptor beta chain is described in this entry. TCRdb's table, derived via immunoSEQ multiplex PCR, lists solely in-frame clones and lacks some. The sample carries approximately 92,000 clones, under 95% recorded once. The sample originates from a study of T cell changes during pregnancy in multiple sclerosis. Trimming took 3 bases from V and 2 from J; bases not matched to a gene: 6. This CDR3 has 15 residues. Germline V gene sequence: CDR1 SGHRS, CDR2 YFSETQ. The chain couples TRBV5-1 to TRBJ1-2, with 8 bases matching TRBD1. The source is a female donor with multiple sclerosis, enrolled in a pregnancy study. Sequencing was performed on peripheral blood, taken after pregnancy. In nucleotides, the CDR3 is TGCGCCAGCAGCTGGAGACAGGGGATGAACTATGGCTACACCTTC. This encodes CASSWRQGMNYGYTF.